This TCR beta chain derives from a study of response to subunit inactivated influenza vaccine. Study-wide points: New T cells are recruited in small numbers by each seasonal influenza vaccination, according to the authors' suggestion.

The germline V gene encodes CDR1 DFQATT and CDR2 SNEGSKA (reference sequence). The CDR3 runs 15 residues. Trimming stripped 4 bases from V and 0 bases from J, with 16 bases between. TCRdb redid the calling of the RT-PCR reads with MiXCR, one entry per CDR3 protein. The sample yields more than 700,000 distinct CDR3 sequences, 21% seen once. A remark on this clonotype: The antigen remains undetermined.

The material was PBMCs from blood, obtained about 5 days after vaccination. The receptor was isolated from a man aged 45-65 years who received an inactivated influenza vaccine. The V gene is TRBV20-1, the J gene TRBJ2-7, with D perhaps matching TRBD1 (6 bases). CDR3 in amino acids: CSAIKGEKVSYEQYF. CDR3 nucleotide sequence: TGCAGTGCTATAAAGGGGGAGAAAGTCTCCTACGAGCAGTACTTC.